This paragraph covers one T cell receptor beta chain sequence. Its specificity is not known. This entry comes from a study of cytomegalovirus exposure and HLA in healthy donors. The study, taken as a whole, reports: In a later analysis, compared with equally common non-associated chains, HLA-associated beta chains were more expanded. When analyzed later, a missense DCLRE1C variant was found to be linked to TCR beta V- and J-gene trimming. A later analysis reportedly found fewer N-insertions in an Asian-associated ancestry cluster than the approximately 660-donor mean.

The CDR3 is 13 residues long. Trimming removed 5 bases from V and 7 bases from J; junction bases left unmatched: 4. Germline V gene lookup returns CDR1 MNHEY and CDR2 SVGAGI. With 60 Vbeta and 13 Jbeta primers, the PCR was carried out. In the original processing: Later analysis identified 80 million to 85 million unique TCR beta chains, about 10 million shared. Here immunoSEQ multiplex PCR was the method, and the copy in TCRdb shows in-frame clones only, minus some. The V and J calls and clone size were taken over from that table, and D and trimming were inferred from the DNA. The sample carries approximately 100,000 clones, 75% to 80% recorded once.

This chain connects TRBV6-5 to TRBJ1-1; TRBD1 aligns across 10 bases. The receptor was isolated from a man aged 60 to 75 in good health and CMV-seropositive. Sequenced sample: PBMCs. The CDR3 nucleotides are TGTGCCAGCAGTAGCGACAGGGGGCTTGAAGCTTTCTTT. Protein product: CASSSDRGLEAFF.